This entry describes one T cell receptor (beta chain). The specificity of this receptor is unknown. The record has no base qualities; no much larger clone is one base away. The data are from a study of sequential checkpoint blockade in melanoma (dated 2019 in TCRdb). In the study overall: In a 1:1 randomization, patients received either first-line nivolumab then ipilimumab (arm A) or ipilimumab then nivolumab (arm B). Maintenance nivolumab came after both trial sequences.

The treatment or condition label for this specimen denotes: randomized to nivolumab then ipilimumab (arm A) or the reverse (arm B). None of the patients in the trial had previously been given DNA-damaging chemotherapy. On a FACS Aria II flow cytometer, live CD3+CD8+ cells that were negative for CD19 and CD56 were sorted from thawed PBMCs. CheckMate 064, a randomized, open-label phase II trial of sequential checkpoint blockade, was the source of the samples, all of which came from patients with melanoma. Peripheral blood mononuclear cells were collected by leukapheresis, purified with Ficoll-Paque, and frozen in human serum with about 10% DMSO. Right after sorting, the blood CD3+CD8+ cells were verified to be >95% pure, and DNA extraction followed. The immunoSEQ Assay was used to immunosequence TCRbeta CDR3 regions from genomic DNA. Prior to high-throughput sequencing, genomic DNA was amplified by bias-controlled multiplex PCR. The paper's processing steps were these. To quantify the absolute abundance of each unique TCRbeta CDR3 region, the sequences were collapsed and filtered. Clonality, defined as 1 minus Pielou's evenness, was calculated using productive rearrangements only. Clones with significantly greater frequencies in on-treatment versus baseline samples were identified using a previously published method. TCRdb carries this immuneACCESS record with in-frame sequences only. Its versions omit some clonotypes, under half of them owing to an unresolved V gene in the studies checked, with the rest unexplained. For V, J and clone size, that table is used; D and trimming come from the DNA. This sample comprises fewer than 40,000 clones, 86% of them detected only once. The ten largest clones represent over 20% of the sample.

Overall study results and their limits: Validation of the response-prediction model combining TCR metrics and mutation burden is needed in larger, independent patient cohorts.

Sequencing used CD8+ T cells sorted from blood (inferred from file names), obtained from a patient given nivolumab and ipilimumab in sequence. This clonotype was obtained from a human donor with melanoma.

CDR3 loop: CASSLSPQGGNTEAFF. The bases are TGTGCCAGCAGTTTATCACCACAGGGGGGGAACACTGAAGCTTTCTTT. Here the chain combines TRBV27 and TRBJ1-1, with 8 junctional bases fitting TRBD1. CDR1 and CDR2, per the germline V gene (reference sequence), are MNHEY and SMNVEV. Spanning cysteine to phenylalanine, the CDR3 consists of 16 amino acids. CDR3 DNA only is kept here, 48 bases in frame from base 1. For this chain, trimming is 0 bases at the V end and 1 base at the J end, and the number of junction bases without a gene match is 4.